What follows are 18 T cell receptor beta chains derived from one specimen sequenced in a study of cytomegalovirus exposure and HLA in healthy donors. PCR employed 60 Vbeta and 13 Jbeta primers. Produced via immunoSEQ multiplex PCR; TCRdb's table is partial and in-frame only. The repertoire holds 85,000 to 100,000 clones, with roughly 76% as singletons. The sample consisted of PBMCs. Receptor source: a human donor in good health.

The rearrangement links TRBV5-6 to TRBJ2-7, with a tentative D call TRBD1 (5 bases). Trimming removed 0 bases from V and 2 bases from J, with 15 bases in between. The CDR3 has 16 amino acids. Germline CDR1 and CDR2: SGHDT and YYEEEE. CDR3 sequence: CASSLGGRLDPYEQYF. The CDR3 DNA follows: TGTGCCAGCAGCTTGGGGGGCAGGCTAGATCCCTACGAGCAGTACTTC.

This clone has only one observation. This rearrangement joins TRBV27 to TRBJ2-7; tentatively, D is TRBD1 (7 bases). With 5 bases removed from V and 1 base from J, the gap between germline ends came to 21 bases. The CDR3 totals 17 residues. Per germline, CDR1 MNHEY and CDR2 SMNVEV (reference sequence). The CDR3 region is CASSTRAQTGTSYEQYF. CDR3 sequence (DNA): TGTGCCAGCAGTACCCGGGCCCAGACAGGGACTTCCTACGAGCAGTACTTC.

Worth noting for this clone: The same CDR3 also results from other DNA sequences found in this sample. The chain is built from TRBV19 and TRBJ1-6; D gene ambiguous. The CDR3 covers 12 residues. Deletions cut 5 bases from V and 9 bases from J, with 8 bases between. Germline V gene sequence: CDR1 LNHDA, CDR2 SQIVND (reference sequence). CDR3 loop: CASSPVGSPLHF. CDR3 DNA sequence: TGTGCCAGTAGTCCGGTCGGTTCACCCCTCCACTTT.

V and J are TRBV5-8 and TRBJ1-5, with 8 bases lining up with TRBD1. The CDR3 loop spans 16 amino acids. V gave up 3 bases and J gave up 2 bases; unmatched junction bases: 7. CDR1 is SGHTS and CDR2 is YDEGEE in the germline V gene. Here the CDR3 DNA reads TGTGCCAGCAGCTCCGGACAGGGAGTGGGCAATCAGCCCCAGCATTTT. It yields the protein CASSSGQGVGNQPQHF. Filled out from reference TRBV5-8 and TRBJ1-5, the complete variable domain reads EAGVTQSPTHLIKTRGQQATLRCSPISGHTSVYWYQQALGLGLQFLLWYDEGEERNRGNFPPRFSGRQFPNYSSELNVNALELEDSALYLCASSSGQGVGNQPQHFGDGTRLSIL.

The V call is TRBV19, the J call TRBJ2-5, with a tentative D call TRBD1 (5 bases). Germline V gene sequence: CDR1 LNHDA, CDR2 SQIVND (reference sequence). The CDR3 extends over 13 amino acids. Trimming stripped 3 bases from V and 5 bases from J, with 10 bases between. The CDR3 here is CASSMAGWETQYF. In nucleotides, the CDR3 is TGTGCCAGTAGTATGGCAGGGTGGGAGACCCAGTACTTC.

The V call is TRBV2, the J call TRBJ2-7; 15 nucleotides agree with TRBD2. V was clipped by 10 bases and J by 3 bases; unmatched bases: 4. This CDR3 is built from 14 residues. Germline CDR1 SNHLY, CDR2 FYNNEI. The CDR3 nucleotides read TGTGCCACAGGGACTAGCGGGGGGAGCTACGAGCAGTACTTC. Translating it yields CATGTSGGSYEQYF.

There are a few counts of this clone. The rearrangement links TRBV2 to TRBJ1-5; D gene ambiguous. The germline V gene encodes CDR1 SNHLY and CDR2 FYNNEI. Trimming pared 1 base from V and 6 bases from J, leaving 10 bases between. The CDR3 is 14 amino acids. In DNA form, the CDR3 reads TGTGCCAGCAGTGAAGTGGGTCGGGGTCAGCCCCAGCATTTT. Translation: CASSEVGRGQPQHF.

This clone turned up a few times. Other DNA sequences from this sample encode an identical CDR3 as well. CDR3 amino acids: CASSPTSGGGNEQFF. For the CDR3, the DNA is TGTGCCAGCAGCCCTACTAGCGGGGGGGGCAATGAGCAGTTCTTC. The V call is TRBV14, the J call TRBJ2-1; 13 nucleotides line up with TRBD2. The CDR3 totals 15 residues. Germline-derived CDR1 and CDR2 are SGHDN and FVKESK. The junction had 3 bases not matched to a gene; V was cut back by 4 bases and J by 6 bases. The full variable domain, completed using reference TRBV14 and TRBJ2-1, is EAGVTQFPSHSVIEKGQTVTLRCDPISGHDNLYWYRRVMGKEIKFLLHFVKESKQDESGMPNNRFLAERTGGTYSTLKVQPAELEDSGVYFCASSPTSGGGNEQFFGPGTRLTVL.

This sequence joins TRBV2 and TRBJ2-5, with 7 bases that match TRBD1. V gave up 8 bases and J gave up 4 bases; unmatched junction bases: 10. Per germline, CDR1 SNHLY and CDR2 FYNNEI. This CDR3 has 14 amino acids. CDR3 residues: CASGRQGQVETQYF. The CDR3 DNA is TGTGCCAGCGGGAGACAGGGTCAGGTAGAGACCCAGTACTTC. Looking up the rest from reference TRBV2 and TRBJ2-5 gives the full variable domain: EPEVTQTPSHQVTQMGQEVILRCVPISNHLYFYWYRQILGQKVEFLVSFYNNEISEKSEIFDDQFSVERPDGSNFTLKIRSTKLEDSAMYFCASGRQGQVETQYFGPGTRLLVL.

This chain links TRBV10-2 with TRBJ1-2, with D possibly matching TRBD1 (5 bases). This CDR3 has 16 amino acids. The V end lost 2 bases, the J end lost 5 bases, and 18 bases lay between the germline ends. Germline V gene data show CDR1 as WSHSY and CDR2 as SAAADI. CDR3 in amino acids: CASSEVRSAAGYGYTF. In DNA, the CDR3 is TGCGCCAGCAGTGAGGTTAGATCGGCAGCAGGGTATGGCTACACCTTC.

A word on this clone: The junction differs from germline at one of its ends, possibly a read error. Other DNA sequences within the sample encode an identical CDR3. The chain uses TRBV9 and TRBJ1-2; 8 bases line up with TRBD1. This CDR3 spans 15 amino acids. The germline V gene has CDR1 SGDLS and CDR2 YYNGEE. CDR3 protein: CASSALTTGADGYTF. In nucleotides, the CDR3 is TGCGCCAGCAGCGCCCTTACGACAGGGGCGGATGGCTACACCTTC.

The chain employs TRBV11-1 and TRBJ2-1; maybe TRBD1 (5 bases). The germline V gene encodes CDR1 SGHAT and CDR2 FQDESV (reference sequence). Deletions cut 1 base from V and 8 bases from J, with 12 bases between. The CDR3 length is 14 residues. The CDR3 DNA sequence: TGTGCCAGCAGCTTAGAACAGGCCACTGATGAGCAGTTCTTC. It is translated as CASSLEQATDEQFF.

V usage is TRBV2 and J usage is TRBJ2-3; the match to TRBD1 covers 8 bases. After removal of 6 bases from V and 1 base from J, the junction contained 0 bases not matched to a gene. From germline, CDR1 is SNHLY and CDR2 FYNNEI. This CDR3 is 13 amino acids long. The chain's CDR3 is CASRTGGTDTQYF. In nucleotides, the CDR3 is TGTGCCAGCAGGACAGGGGGCACAGATACGCAGTATTTT.

The chain recombines TRBV4-1 with TRBJ2-7; 7 positions agree with TRBD1. Trimming took 0 bases from V and 5 from J; bases not matched to a gene: 7. Germline V lookup: CDR1 MGHRA, CDR2 YSYEKL. The CDR3 contains 15 residues. The CDR3 protein is CASSQDRTGDDEQYF. In DNA form, the CDR3 reads TGCGCCAGCAGCCAAGATCGCACAGGGGATGACGAGCAGTACTTC.

The rearrangement joins TRBV6-1 to TRBJ1-2, with 8 nucleotides matching TRBD1. The CDR3 has 12 amino acids. Per the germline V gene, CDR1 is MNHNS and CDR2 is SASEGT. With 7 bases clipped from V and 8 bases from J, the junction kept 6 bases outside the gene matches. CDR3 protein: CASTSTGVGYTF. In nucleotides, the CDR3 is TGTGCCAGCACCTCGACAGGGGTCGGCTACACCTTC.

This clone was observed a handful of times. J is TRBJ1-5 and V is TRBV10-3, with D possibly TRBD1 on 5 matching bases. Between the trimmed V and J ends, which lost 5 bases and 2 bases, there was a span of 10 bases. Per the germline V gene, CDR1 is ENHRY and CDR2 is SYGVKD. The CDR3 is made up of 14 amino acids. The CDR3 sequence: CAISSQGGNQPQHF. The CDR3 region has the DNA TGTGCCATCAGTTCCCAAGGGGGCAATCAGCCCCAGCATTTT.

The J gene is TRBJ2-5, the V gene TRBV5-4; TRBD1 is a possible D gene (8 bases). Germline assignment: CDR1 SGHNT and CDR2 YYREEE (reference sequence). Trimming took 5 bases from V and 5 from J, leaving 22 bases between them. There are 16 residues in the CDR3. This chain's CDR3 is CASRYRGGAEGETQYF. CDR3 in DNA: TGTGCCAGCAGGTACAGGGGGGGAGCCGAGGGGGAGACCCAGTACTTC.

The rearrangement uses TRBV18 and TRBJ2-7, with TRBD2 matching over 12 bases. Trimming removed 3 bases from V and 6 bases from J; junction bases left unmatched: 6. CDR3 size: 15 residues. Germline lookup yields CDR1 KGHSH and CDR2 LQKENI. The CDR3 sequence is CASSPTSGSMVEQYF. CDR3 DNA: TGTGCCAGCTCACCGACTAGCGGGAGTATGGTCGAGCAGTACTTC. Supplemented by reference TRBV18 and TRBJ2-7, the full variable domain reads NAGVMQNPRHLVRRRGQEARLRCSPMKGHSHVYWYRQLPEEGLKFMVYLQKENIIDESGMPKERFSAEFPKEGPSILRIQQVVRGDSAAYFCASSPTSGSMVEQYFGPGTRLTVT.